A single sample is the source of the 32 T cell receptor beta chains below, sequenced in a study of blood T cells in healthy people across ages. Combining a sample-barcoded 5' primer with a J-beta primer mix, a second PCR ran for roughly 6 to 12 cycles. TCRdb ran MiXCR on the 5' RACE reads and lists one entry per CDR3 protein. Of approximately 1.5 million distinct CDR3 sequences listed, approximately 43% are singletons. Sequencing was done on a sample of blood. Receptors were obtained from a woman younger than 30 in good health.

J is TRBJ1-4 and V is TRBV7-9, with D perhaps matching TRBD1 (6 bases). This CDR3 is built from 16 residues. Germline-derived CDR1 and CDR2 are SEHNR and FQNEAQ (reference sequence). V lost 2 bases and J 6 bases, leaving 16 bases between the germline ends. This chain's CDR3 is CASSLSQGGGHEKLFF. The CDR3 DNA reads TGTGCCAGCAGCTTATCTCAGGGCGGGGGCCATGAAAAACTGTTTTTT.

The CDR3 nucleotides are TGTGCCAGCAGTAAATTATTGCCCCTTTTGCAACAAGAGACCCAGTACTTC. Translating gives CASSKLLPLLQQETQYF. The chain combines TRBV7-2 with TRBJ2-5; no clear D. Deletions cut 6 bases from V and 2 bases from J, with 22 bases between. Germline lookup yields CDR1 SGHTA and CDR2 FQGNSA. There are 17 residues in the CDR3. Based on the CDR3 plus reference TRBV7-2 and TRBJ2-5, the full variable domain is GAGVSQSPSNKVTEKGKDVELRCDPISGHTALYWYRQSLGQGLEFLIYFQGNSAPDKSGLPSDRFSAERTGGSVSTLTIQRTQQEDSAVYLCASSKLLPLLQQETQYFGPGTRLLVL.

This clonotype was detected a few times. This chain links TRBV6-2 or TRBV6-3 with TRBJ2-7; D is possibly TRBD1 (5 bases). V lost 4 bases to trimming and J lost 4 bases, with 5 bases between them. The CDR3 sequence is 11 residues long. The V gene's germline CDR1 is MNHEY and CDR2 SVGEGT. The DNA of the CDR3 is TGTGCCAGCAGTTGGACATACGAGCAGTACTTC. Its protein is CASSWTYEQYF.

This chain joins TRBV30 and TRBJ1-1; D remains ambiguous. Germline V gene lookup returns CDR1 GTSNPN and CDR2 SVGIG (reference sequence). V gave up 0 bases and J gave up 0 bases, with 5 bases separating them. The CDR3 is made up of 13 amino acids. CDR3 nucleotide sequence: TGTGCCTGGAGTGTCCGGATGAACACTGAAGCTTTCTTT. Encoded protein: CAWSVRMNTEAFF.

This chain links TRBV2 with TRBJ1-2; D is uncertain. The germline V gene encodes CDR1 SNHLY and CDR2 FYNNEI. V was cut by 6 bases and J by 8 bases, with 16 bases left in between. The CDR3 has 13 amino acids. CDR3 sequence reads: CASRPDIGRGYTF. For the CDR3, the DNA is TGTGCCAGCAGACCAGACATCGGGAGAGGCTACACCTTC.

This clonotype was seen many times. The V and J genes are TRBV29-1 and TRBJ2-1; the D call may be TRBD1 or TRBD2 (5 bases each). This CDR3 region has 14 residues. In germline, CDR1 is SQVTM, CDR2 ANQGSEA. Trimming stripped 7 bases from V and 5 bases from J, with 18 bases between. In nucleotides, the CDR3 is TGCAGCGCTTTGACCGGGACCCTCCACAATGAGCAGTTCTTC. This translates into CSALTGTLHNEQFF.

In this sample, this clonotype turned up a few times. The chain has TRBV6-5 and TRBJ2-7, with D possibly TRBD1 on 6 matching bases. In germline, CDR1 is MNHEY, CDR2 SVGAGI. CDR3 length: 14 amino acids. With 4 bases removed from V and 0 bases from J, the gap between germline ends came to 10 bases. For the CDR3, the DNA is TGTGCCAGCAGTTGGACAGCGAACTCCTACGAGCAGTACTTC. This gives the protein CASSWTANSYEQYF.

The gene calls are TRBV2 and TRBJ2-5; 11 positions agree with TRBD2. Germline lookup yields CDR1 SNHLY and CDR2 FYNNEI. This CDR3 has 15 residues. Trimming cost V 6 bases and J 11 bases; bases outside gene matches: 14. CDR3 protein: CASRVGLAGFGEQYF. The CDR3 nucleotides read TGTGCCAGCAGGGTAGGACTAGCGGGCTTTGGAGAGCAGTACTTC.

This clonotype was found a few times. The CDR3 nucleotides read TGTGCCAGCAAGGACCACGAGGAGACCCAGTACTTC. Its translation: CASKDHEETQYF. The chain uses TRBV7-9 and TRBJ2-7; no definite D call. Gene TRBJ2-5 matches the end of the DNA better, so the J call may be wrong. This CDR3 comprises 12 residues. Germline CDR1 and CDR2: SEHNR and FQNEAQ (reference sequence).

This clonotype came up a few times. This sequence joins TRBV10-3 and TRBJ2-7; D call uncertain. The CDR3 loop spans 13 amino acids. V was pared by 2 bases and J by 0 bases, with 5 bases between. Germline CDR1 ENHRY, CDR2 SYGVKD. The chain's CDR3 is CAISEMSSYEQYF. The CDR3 DNA reads as TGTGCCATCAGTGAGATGAGCTCCTACGAGCAGTACTTC.

Only a few counts were recorded for this clonotype. The genes are TRBV27 and TRBJ1-5; 8 nucleotides align to TRBD1. V was clipped by 5 bases and J by 6 bases; unmatched bases: 6. In germline, CDR1 is MNHEY, CDR2 SMNVEV (reference sequence). The CDR3 length is 14 residues. The CDR3 DNA follows: TGTGCCAGCAGTGGTGGACAGGGCCCTCAGCCCCAGCATTTT. This translates into CASSGGQGPQPQHF.

This clonotype has only a few counts. This chain links TRBV28 with TRBJ2-3, with 7 bases that match TRBD2. The CDR3 runs to 13 residues. CDR1 and CDR2 (germline): MDHEN, SYDVKM. After removal of 3 bases from V and 9 bases from J, the junction contained 6 bases not matched to a gene. This CDR3 is CASSFMGRETQYF. CDR3 sequence (DNA): TGTGCCAGCAGTTTCATGGGGAGGGAAACGCAGTATTTT.

This chain joins TRBV7-2 and TRBJ2-5; 9 positions match TRBD1. CDR1 SGHTA and CDR2 FQGNSA come from the germline V gene. This CDR3 contains 14 residues. Trimming cost V 6 bases and J 9 bases; bases outside gene matches: 11. CDR3 region: CASRKGQGISSQYF. The CDR3 DNA sequence: TGTGCCAGCAGAAAGGGACAGGGTATATCGTCCCAGTACTTC.

About this clonotype itself: Sequence at one end of the junction differs from germline and may be a read error. The genes are TRBV4-1 and TRBJ2-7; 10 positions agree with TRBD1. Germline V CDR1 and CDR2: MGHRA, YSYEKL. This CDR3 is built from 15 residues. The CDR3 DNA reads TGTGCCAGCAGCTTGGTGACGGGACAGGGGTTCGAGCAGTACTTC. As protein: CASSLVTGQGFEQYF.

Here the CDR3 reads CASSPPYSTGPNEKLFF. The DNA of the CDR3 is TGTGCCAGCAGTCCCCCCTATTCGACAGGGCCTAATGAAAAACTGTTTTTT. The V gene is TRBV6-6, the J gene TRBJ1-4; 7 bases fit TRBD1. This CDR3 has 17 residues. V lost 5 bases to trimming and J lost 3 bases; unmatched junction nucleotides: 12. Germline CDR1 is MNHNY and CDR2 is SVGAGI (reference sequence).

The genes are TRBV12-3 or TRBV12-4 and TRBJ2-1; weak D call: TRBD2 (6 bases). The V gene lost 2 bases and the J gene lost 6 bases, with 14 bases spanning the gap. The CDR3 has 15 amino acids. CDR3 in amino acids: CASSLRLAETNEQFF. CDR3 sequence (DNA): TGTGCCAGCAGTTTAAGGTTAGCGGAGACCAATGAGCAGTTCTTC.

The V gene is TRBV27, the J gene TRBJ1-2; TRBD1 matches at 9 bases. Germline V CDR1 and CDR2: MNHEY, SMNVEV (reference sequence). V lost 6 bases, J lost 4 bases, and 9 bases stayed unmatched. The CDR3 totals 15 residues. Here the CDR3 reads CASRPPHRGPYGYTF. CDR3 DNA sequence: TGTGCCAGCAGACCGCCTCACAGGGGGCCCTATGGCTACACCTTC.

This clonotype was counted a few times. This chain links TRBV20-1 with TRBJ2-1; maybe TRBD2 (6 bases). The V gene's germline CDR1 is DFQATT and CDR2 SNEGSKA (reference sequence). V gave up 4 bases and J gave up 6 bases, with 13 bases separating them. The CDR3 runs 13 residues. The CDR3 loop reads CSANRGATNEQFF. CDR3 sequence (DNA): TGCAGTGCTAATCGCGGGGCAACCAATGAGCAGTTCTTC.

This clonotype was observed many times. The chain links TRBV12-3 or TRBV12-4 to TRBJ2-3; TRBD2 might be the D (6 bases). Trimming removed 4 bases at V and 6 bases at J, with 14 bases between. The CDR3 sequence is 14 residues long. This chain's CDR3 is CASSSEGLGDTQYF. CDR3 coding DNA: TGTGCCAGCAGTTCGGAGGGGTTGGGGGATACGCAGTATTTT.

This clonotype has ten or more counts. The chain links TRBV15 to TRBJ1-5; unclear D gene. V was clipped by 0 bases and J by 6 bases, with 3 bases between them. Germline CDR1 LNHNV, CDR2 YYDKDF (reference sequence). The CDR3 is 12 residues long. The CDR3 protein is CATSRDSQPQHF. The CDR3 nucleotides are TGTGCCACCAGCAGAGATAGTCAGCCCCAGCATTTT.

The chain links TRBV6-2 or TRBV6-3 to TRBJ2-7, with 9 bases fitting TRBD2. This CDR3 is built from 16 residues. CDR1 is MNHEY, CDR2 SVGEGT, per germline. With 6 bases clipped from V and 1 base from J, the junction kept 10 bases outside the gene matches. The CDR3 region has the DNA TGTGCCAGCAGGAACGACAGGGCGGGAGGGTCCTACGAGCAGTACTTC. Its protein product is CASRNDRAGGSYEQYF.

This clonotype has only a few counts. The CDR3 region has the DNA TGTGCCGCCGGGCGCGGGAGGATCGATGAGCAGTACTTC. Translated, it gives CAAGRGRIDEQYF. The chain links TRBV7-9 to TRBJ2-7; 8 bases agree with TRBD2. The germline V gene encodes CDR1 SEHNR and CDR2 FQNEAQ (reference sequence). The junction had 13 bases not matched to a gene; V was cut back by 11 bases and J by 7 bases. The CDR3 is 13 residues long.

This clonotype was counted between two and nine times. V and J are TRBV7-2 and TRBJ2-3; perhaps TRBD2 as D (6 bases). Between the trimmed V and J ends, which lost 5 bases and 5 bases, there was a span of 26 bases. This CDR3 is built from 18 residues. In germline, CDR1 is SGHTA, CDR2 FQGNSA. In nucleotides, the CDR3 is TGTGCCAGCAGCCTTTTGGTAGGAGGGGCCCGGCGCCTAGATACGCAGTATTTT. It codes for CASSLLVGGARRLDTQYF. Looking up the rest from reference TRBV7-2 and TRBJ2-3 gives the full variable domain: GAGVSQSPSNKVTEKGKDVELRCDPISGHTALYWYRQSLGQGLEFLIYFQGNSAPDKSGLPSDRFSAERTGGSVSTLTIQRTQQEDSAVYLCASSLLVGGARRLDTQYFGPGTRLTVL.

In regard to this clonotype: A read error may explain this, as a much larger clone is one base away. V gene TRBV6-2 or TRBV6-3 combines with J gene TRBJ2-5, with D possibly matching TRBD2 (5 bases). Trimming pared 2 bases from V and 11 bases from J, leaving 15 bases between. Germline CDR1 and CDR2: MNHEY and SVGEGT. There are 13 residues in the CDR3. In DNA form, the CDR3 reads TGTGCCAGCAGTTACAGCGGAAACAATGAGCAGTACTTC. Translation gives CASSYSGNNEQYF.

The chain carries TRBV6-5 and TRBJ2-4, with unresolved D. The CDR3 contains 15 residues. Trimming removed 5 bases at V and 3 bases at J, with 14 bases between. The V gene's germline CDR1 is MNHEY and CDR2 SVGAGI. The CDR3: CASSKARSGKNIQYF. In DNA form, the CDR3 reads TGTGCCAGCAGTAAAGCCAGGAGTGGCAAAAACATTCAGTACTTC.

CDR3 DNA sequence: TGTGCCAGCAGTTACTGGCAGGCCCAGCCCCAGCATTTT. Its translation is CASSYWQAQPQHF. This rearrangement joins TRBV6-2 or TRBV6-3 to TRBJ1-5, with D uncertain. Germline-derived CDR1 and CDR2 are MNHEY and SVGEGT. The CDR3 is 13 amino acids. V was pared by 1 base and J by 7 bases, with 8 bases between.

CDR3 DNA: TGTGCCACCAAACGGGGCGGAACCTACGAGCAGTACTTC. Protein product: CATKRGGTYEQYF. The rearrangement joins TRBV6-2 or TRBV6-3 to TRBJ2-7; D tentatively reads TRBD1 or TRBD2 (5 bases each). V lost 10 bases to trimming and J lost 2 bases, with 15 bases between them. Per germline, CDR1 MNHEY and CDR2 SVGEGT. This CDR3 has 13 residues.

Only a few counts were recorded for this clonotype. The V call is TRBV10-3, the J call TRBJ2-5; 7 bases align to TRBD1. The CDR3 covers 13 residues. The germline CDR1 and CDR2 sequences are ENHRY and SYGVKD. J was trimmed by 2 bases and V by 7 bases; bases with no gene match: 4. In DNA form, the CDR3 reads TGTGCCATCAAAGGGGGCCTTCAAGAGACCCAGTACTTC. It yields the protein CAIKGGLQETQYF.

This clonotype was counted a few times. The chain recombines TRBV4-1 with TRBJ1-2, with 7 bases aligning to TRBD1. CDR3 length: 15 residues. CDR1 and CDR2 (germline): MGHRA, YSYEKL. Germline trimming cut 3 bases from V and 1 base from J; bases unmatched to any gene: 5. The CDR3, as DNA: TGCGCCAGCAGCCATCGGGACAGACTTAACTATGGCTACACCTTC. This gives the protein CASSHRDRLNYGYTF.

The chain couples TRBV12-3 or TRBV12-4 to TRBJ2-5; D may match TRBD1 or TRBD2 (7 bases each). The CDR3 spans 15 residues. V lost 5 bases, J lost 0 bases, and 13 bases lay in between. The CDR3 DNA is TGTGCCAGCAGTCCCCAGGGGGGGTACCAAGAGACCCAGTACTTC. Translation gives CASSPQGGYQETQYF.

The CDR3 spells CASSSLAGGTSYEQYF. The DNA of the CDR3 is TGCGCCAGCAGCTCACTAGCGGGGGGGACGTCCTACGAGCAGTACTTC. This chain links TRBV4-1 with TRBJ2-7; 13 positions agree with TRBD2. Germline V gene lookup returns CDR1 MGHRA and CDR2 YSYEKL. The CDR3 extends over 16 amino acids. Trimming cost V 5 bases and J 1 base; bases outside gene matches: 5.

This clonotype was counted many times. The chain joins TRBV6-6 to TRBJ2-5; D remains unclear. Germline CDR1 MNHNY, CDR2 SVGAGI (reference sequence). Trimming removed 0 bases at V and 2 bases at J, with 4 bases between. CDR3 length: 13 residues. The CDR3 region is CASSYSKQETQYF. CDR3 DNA sequence: TGTGCCAGCAGTTACTCGAAGCAAGAGACCCAGTACTTC.